The present TCR delta chain was sequenced within a study of γδ T cells in repeated Plasmodium falciparum infection. As for the study in general: The natural-infection arm compared Malian children under seasonal malaria with matched Australian children.

TCRdb re-called clones from the multiplex PCR reads via CATT. There are 75,000 to 95,000 delta-chain clones in the sample; 0.9% to 1% occur only once, and 9.5% to 10% lies in the top ten. This clone has just a few counts. This likely came from a read error, as a far larger clone is one base away. The same CDR3 can be traced to other DNA sequences in this sample. The sample comprised gamma-delta T cells from blood. The TCR originated in a pool of human donors (malaria-infected and uninfected, not separated).

The chain's CDR3 is CACDVLGVYTDKLIF. In DNA, the CDR3 is TGTGCCTGTGACGTACTGGGGGTTTATACCGATAAACTCATCTTT. The chain combines TRDV2 with TRDJ1, with TRDD3 matching 8 bases. TCRdb records no J gene; here it was assigned by comparing the DNA to germline. From germline, CDR1 is GEAIGNYY and CDR2 EKD. V was pared by 3 bases and J by 2 bases, with 7 bases of the junction left unmatched. The CDR3 has 15 amino acids.